Listed here are 28 T cell receptor beta chains from one sample, sequenced in a study of blood T cells in healthy people across ages. For the second PCR, which ran for about 7 to 11 cycles, a sample-barcoded 5' primer and a J-beta primer mix were used. TCRdb reprocessed the 5' RACE reads via MiXCR and lists one record per CDR3 protein. The sample includes 650,000 to 1,000,000 distinct CDR3 sequences, approximately 35% of them seen just once. The sample taken for sequencing was blood. The source of these receptors is a man younger than 35 in good health.

With respect to this clonotype: A read error may produce the germline difference seen at one junction end. The chain uses TRBV5-1 and TRBJ2-3; maybe TRBD2 (5 bases). This CDR3 has 14 amino acids. The germline V gene has CDR1 SGHRS and CDR2 YFSETQ. The CDR3 protein is CAGSPASGTDTQYF. The CDR3 nucleotides read TGCGCCGGCAGCCCCGCCTCGGGAACAGATACGCAGTATTTT.

As concerns this clonotype: One base away lies a much larger clone, so this may be a sequencing read error. V and J are TRBV20-1 and TRBJ1-2, with 10 bases that match TRBD1. Germline V CDR1 and CDR2: DFQATT, SNEGSKA (reference sequence). CDR3 length: 14 residues. Trimming removed 5 bases from V and 8 bases from J; junction bases left unmatched: 11. CDR3 loop: CSAQVGTGASGYTF. CDR3 DNA: TGCAGTGCTCAAGTGGGGACAGGGGCGAGCGGCTACACCTTC.

The CDR3 spells CASRTSGGAVEQFF. CDR3 sequence (DNA): TGTGCCAGCAGAACTAGCGGGGGGGCGGTTGAGCAGTTCTTC. V is TRBV12-3 or TRBV12-4 and J is TRBJ2-1, with 13 nucleotides matching TRBD2. This CDR3 region has 14 residues. J lost 9 bases, V lost 6 bases, and 5 bases had no gene match.

The count of this clonotype is one. It may be a read error: a sequence one base away is much more abundant. The rearrangement joins TRBV30 to TRBJ2-5; D is possibly TRBD1 (5 bases). V was shortened by 5 bases and J by 13 bases, with 29 bases between the two germline ends. Germline CDR1 is GTSNPN and CDR2 is SVGIG (reference sequence). The CDR3 extends over 15 amino acids. This chain's CDR3 is CAWAPKVVRVITGYF. The CDR3 DNA sequence: TGTGCCTGGGCTCCGAAAGTGGTCAGGGTCATTACTGGGTACTTC.

This clonotype was seen a handful of times. CDR3 bases: TGCGCCAGCAGCCAAGGGGGACGGATGCAAGAGACCCAGTACTTC. Translating gives CASSQGGRMQETQYF. The rearrangement joins TRBV4-3 to TRBJ2-5; TRBD1 or TRBD2 may be the D gene (5 bases each). The CDR3 loop spans 15 amino acids. Germline V gene data show CDR1 as LGHNA and CDR2 as YSLEER. The V end was cut by 1 base, the J end by 2 bases, with 11 bases between.

This clonotype appeared a few times. Germline is not matched at one junction end, which may reflect a read error. The chain joins TRBV9 to TRBJ2-3, with D perhaps TRBD2 (7 bases). Germline assignment: CDR1 SGDLS and CDR2 YYNGEE. The CDR3 has 16 residues. CDR3 protein: CTSSVGGGEITDTQYF. For the CDR3, the DNA is TGTACCAGCAGCGTAGGCGGGGGCGAAATCACAGATACGCAGTATTTT. The entire variable domain, with the rest obtained from reference TRBV9 and TRBJ2-3, is as follows: DSGVTQTPKHLITATGQRVTLRCSPRSGDLSVYWYQQSLDQGLQFLIQYYNGEERAKGNILERFSAQQFPDLHSELNLSSLELGDSALYFCTSSVGGGEITDTQYFGPGTRLTVL.

The V call is TRBV10-3, the J call TRBJ2-5; possibly TRBD1 or TRBD2 for D (6 bases each). The J call may be mistaken, given a closer DNA end match to TRBJ2-7. The germline V gene has CDR1 ENHRY and CDR2 SYGVKD. The CDR3 is 14 residues long. DNA of the CDR3: TGTGCCATCGGGAAAGGGGGGCTCTCCTACGAGCAGTACTTC. Protein sequence: CAIGKGGLSYEQYF.

This clonotype was detected only a few times. This rearrangement joins TRBV5-1 to TRBJ2-3; no clear D gene. CDR3 size: 14 residues. The germline V gene has CDR1 SGHRS and CDR2 YFSETQ. V was shortened by 7 bases and J by 2 bases, with 14 bases between the two germline ends. For the CDR3, the DNA is TGCGCCAGCGCTCTTGGGCAGAACACAGATACGCAGTATTTT. Its protein product is CASALGQNTDTQYF.

This clonotype was counted only a few times. J is TRBJ2-3 and V is TRBV6-2 or TRBV6-3; TRBD2 aligns across 9 bases. This CDR3 has 16 amino acids. Germline V gene lookup returns CDR1 MNHEY and CDR2 SVGEGT. V was clipped by 6 bases and J by 0 bases; unmatched bases: 7. For the CDR3, the DNA is TGTGCCAGCAGGCTAGCGGGGCGTACTAGCACAGATACGCAGTATTTT. Its protein is CASRLAGRTSTDTQYF.

The chain employs TRBV5-1 and TRBJ2-3; no reliable D call. The CDR3 contains 14 residues. Germline CDR1 reads SGHRS; CDR2 reads YFSETQ. Trimming stripped 0 bases from V and 5 bases from J, with 10 bases between. In DNA, the CDR3 is TGCGCCAGCAGCTTGGGGCTAGTTGTAGATACGCAGTATTTT. This translates into CASSLGLVVDTQYF.

A note on this clonotype: Since a much larger clone is just one base distant, this may be a read error. The genes are TRBV7-2 and TRBJ1-6; no clear D gene. Germline CDR1 is SGHTA and CDR2 is FQGNSA. CDR3 length: 14 residues. The DNA of the CDR3 is TGTGCCAGCAGCGTAGCTCGGGATAATTCACCCCTCCACTTT. Its protein product is CASSVARDNSPLHF.

This clonotype was seen more than once but under ten times. The V gene is TRBV6-5, the J gene TRBJ2-4, with 7 bases fitting TRBD1. The DNA end is a closer match to TRBJ2-7, so the J assignment may be wrong. The CDR3 length is 14 residues. Germline CDR1 is MNHEY and CDR2 is SVGAGI. The CDR3 loop reads CASRTGTASYEQYF. The CDR3 DNA reads as TGTGCCAGCAGAACCGGGACAGCCTCCTACGAGCAGTACTTC.

J is TRBJ1-2 and V is TRBV20-1, with a possible D match to TRBD1 (6 bases). V lost 2 bases and J lost 5, with 9 bases in between. From germline, CDR1 is DFQATT and CDR2 SNEGSKA (reference sequence). The CDR3 consists of 12 residues. The CDR3 protein is CSARNRVYGYTF. The CDR3 DNA is TGCAGTGCTAGAAACAGGGTTTATGGCTACACCTTC.

This chain links TRBV25-1 with TRBJ1-4; D not certain. This CDR3 comprises 15 residues. The germline V and J ends were trimmed by 1 base and 5 bases, with 11 bases remaining between them. CDR1 is MGHDK, CDR2 SYGVNS, per germline. The CDR3 spells CASSEFMAGNEKLFF. The DNA for the CDR3 is TGTGCCAGCAGTGAATTTATGGCTGGAAATGAAAAACTGTTTTTT.

The chain has TRBV4-2 and TRBJ1-5, with 7 bases matching TRBD1. With 3 bases clipped from V and 0 bases from J, the junction kept 8 bases outside the gene matches. CDR3 size: 17 residues. Germline CDR1 reads LGHNA; CDR2 reads YNFKEQ. The DNA of the CDR3 is TGTGCCAGCAGCCACAAACAGGGGCCCCATAGCAATCAGCCCCAGCATTTT. Amino acids: CASSHKQGPHSNQPQHF.

The V and J genes are TRBV12-3 or TRBV12-4 and TRBJ2-2; weak D call: TRBD2 (6 bases). CDR3 length: 13 residues. Trimming removed 3 bases at V and 7 bases at J, with 9 bases between. CDR3 coding DNA: TGTGCCAGCAGTTTTATGCGGGGCGGGGAGCTGTTTTTT. It codes for CASSFMRGGELFF.

Remarks on this clonotype: At one boundary the junction diverges from the germline segment, which might be a read error. The chain employs TRBV12-3 or TRBV12-4 and TRBJ2-3; 13 bases match TRBD2. The CDR3 is made up of 17 amino acids. The CDR3 DNA reads TGTACCAGCAGCCGAGGACTAGCGGGGGACCTCACAGATACGCAGTATTTT. It is translated as CTSSRGLAGDLTDTQYF.

This clonotype was recorded only once. The chain carries TRBV6-2 or TRBV6-3 and TRBJ2-4; D is uncertain. The closer fit of TRBJ2-7 to the DNA end suggests the J call may be wrong. Per germline, CDR1 MNHEY and CDR2 SVGEGT. The CDR3 spans 10 residues. DNA of the CDR3: TGTGCCACCGGAATGAGCGAGCAGTACTTC. Translating it yields CATGMSEQYF.

This clonotype has more than one count but fewer than ten. The V and J genes are TRBV9 and TRBJ2-1; TRBD2 is a possible D gene (5 bases). The CDR3 spans 13 residues. V dropped 0 bases and J dropped 10 bases, with 11 bases sitting between them. CDR1 is SGDLS, CDR2 YYNGEE, per germline. CDR3 sequence reads: CASSVDRGREQFF. CDR3 DNA sequence: TGTGCCAGCAGCGTAGACCGGGGTAGAGAGCAGTTCTTC.

J is TRBJ2-1 and V is TRBV12-3 or TRBV12-4; 8 bases line up with TRBD2. V dropped 6 bases and J dropped 0; count of bases not matched to a gene: 1. The CDR3 has 14 amino acids. The CDR3 is CASRTSGSYNEQFF. The CDR3 DNA reads TGTGCCAGCAGAACTAGCGGCTCCTACAATGAGCAGTTCTTC.

The V call is TRBV20-1, the J call TRBJ2-5; TRBD2 matches 9 bases. The length of the CDR3 is 18 residues. V lost 3 bases and J lost 0; bases outside the gene matches: 14. The germline V gene has CDR1 DFQATT and CDR2 SNEGSKA (reference sequence). The CDR3 sequence: CSASSGGLRLLHQETQYF. The CDR3 nucleotides are TGCAGTGCTAGTAGCGGGGGACTAAGGCTTCTCCACCAAGAGACCCAGTACTTC.

The CDR3, as DNA: TGTGCCAGCAGCTTAGCGCCTAGCGGGGGTGAGCAGTACAATGAGCAGTACTTC. This gives the protein CASSLAPSGGEQYNEQYF. This chain links TRBV7-9 with TRBJ2-1, with 10 nucleotides matching TRBD2. With the DNA end fitting TRBJ2-7 better, the J assignment may be wrong. CDR1 SEHNR and CDR2 FQNEAQ come from the germline V gene (reference sequence). The CDR3 runs to 18 residues.

The genes are TRBV20-1 and TRBJ1-6, with 7 bases matching TRBD1. Germline loops: CDR1 DFQATT, CDR2 SNEGSKA (reference sequence). The CDR3 has 15 residues. The V and J ends lost 0 bases and 8 bases, in that order; junction bases with no gene match: 7. The CDR3 here is CSARDLRDRDSPLHF. The DNA for the CDR3 is TGCAGTGCTAGAGATCTCCGCGACAGGGATTCACCCCTCCACTTT.

This clonotype came up a few times. V is TRBV20-1 and J is TRBJ1-2, with a tentative D call TRBD1 (6 bases). Germline CDR1 DFQATT, CDR2 SNEGSKA (reference sequence). CDR3 length equals 11 residues. Deletions cut 4 bases from V and 13 bases from J, with 16 bases between. The CDR3 is CSATLGGGGTF. The DNA for the CDR3 is TGCAGTGCTACACTCGGGGGCGGGGGCACCTTC.

The CDR3 here is CASSVKPNYGYTF. DNA for the CDR3: TGTGCCAGCAGCGTAAAACCTAACTATGGCTACACCTTC. The chain carries TRBV7-3 and TRBJ1-2, with D hard to call. This CDR3 contains 13 residues. Germline CDR1 and CDR2: SGHTA and FQGTGA. Trimming took 5 bases from V and 0 from J, leaving 7 bases between them.

A few counts support this clonotype. This chain links TRBV7-2 with TRBJ2-3, with TRBD1 identical over 11 bases. The germline CDR1 and CDR2 sequences are SGHTA and FQGNSA. The V and J ends lost 1 base and 6 bases, in that order; junction bases with no gene match: 9. The CDR3 spans 17 residues. For the CDR3, the DNA is TGTGCCAGCAGCTTAGACTGGACAGGGGGCGGAACTGATACGCAGTATTTT. Its translation is CASSLDWTGGGTDTQYF.

This chain connects TRBV20-1 to TRBJ2-3, with D perhaps matching TRBD2 (6 bases). V dropped 6 bases and J dropped 5 bases, with 18 bases sitting between them. Germline V gives CDR1 DFQATT, CDR2 SNEGSKA (reference sequence). The CDR3 covers 14 residues. In nucleotides, the CDR3 is TGCAGTGCCCACGAGATTTTTAGCGGAGATACGCAGTATTTT. Residues: CSAHEIFSGDTQYF.

V usage is TRBV7-9 and J usage is TRBJ1-1, with unresolved D. CDR3 length: 14 residues. The germline V gene has CDR1 SEHNR and CDR2 FQNEAQ (reference sequence). V was shortened by 2 bases and J by 1 base, with 8 bases between the two germline ends. CDR3 coding DNA: TGTGCCAGCAGCTTAACCAGACCGAACACTGAAGCTTTCTTT. It specifies CASSLTRPNTEAFF.